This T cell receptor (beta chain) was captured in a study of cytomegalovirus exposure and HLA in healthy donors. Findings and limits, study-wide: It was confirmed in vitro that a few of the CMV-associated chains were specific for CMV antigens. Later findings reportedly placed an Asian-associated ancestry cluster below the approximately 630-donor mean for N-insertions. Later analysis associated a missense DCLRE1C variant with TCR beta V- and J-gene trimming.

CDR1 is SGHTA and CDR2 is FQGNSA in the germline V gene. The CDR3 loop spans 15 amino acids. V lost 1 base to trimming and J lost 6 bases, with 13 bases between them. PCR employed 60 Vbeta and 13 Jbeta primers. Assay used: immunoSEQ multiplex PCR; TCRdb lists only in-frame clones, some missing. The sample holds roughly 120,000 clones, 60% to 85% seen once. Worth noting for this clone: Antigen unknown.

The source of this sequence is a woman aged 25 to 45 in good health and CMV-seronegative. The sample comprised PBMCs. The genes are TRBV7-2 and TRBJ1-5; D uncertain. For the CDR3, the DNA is TGTGCCAGCAGCTTAGACGGGGTCACCCCTCAGCCCCAGCATTTT. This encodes CASSLDGVTPQPQHF.